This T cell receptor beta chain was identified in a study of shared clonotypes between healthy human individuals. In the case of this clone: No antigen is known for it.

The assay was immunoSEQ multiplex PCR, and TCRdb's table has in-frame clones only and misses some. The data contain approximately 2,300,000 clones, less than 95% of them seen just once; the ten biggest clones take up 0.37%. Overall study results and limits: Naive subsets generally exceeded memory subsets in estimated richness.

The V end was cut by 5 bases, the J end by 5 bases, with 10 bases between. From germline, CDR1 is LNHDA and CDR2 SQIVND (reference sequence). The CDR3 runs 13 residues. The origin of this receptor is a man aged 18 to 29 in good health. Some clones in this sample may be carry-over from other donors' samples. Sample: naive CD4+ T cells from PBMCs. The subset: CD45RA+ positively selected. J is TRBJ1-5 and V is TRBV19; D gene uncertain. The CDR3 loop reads CASSLWIDQPQHF. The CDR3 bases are TGTGCCAGTAGTTTGTGGATAGATCAGCCCCAGCATTTT.